The T cell receptor (beta chain) under discussion was sequenced for a study of PD-1 and CTLA-4 blockade in melanoma (dated by TCRdb to the early 2020s). Study-wide context: The study compared how PD-1 blockade and CTLA-4 blockade affected the melanoma-reactive CD8 T cell response in patients with melanoma.

For this chain, trimming is 7 bases at the V end and 4 bases at the J end, and the number of junction bases without a gene match is 9. CDR1 is given as SNHLY and CDR2 as FYNNEI, both from the germline V gene. Including cysteine and phenylalanine, the CDR3 has 15 amino acids. This entry keeps only the CDR3 DNA: 45 bases, framed from base 1. The library was produced with the immunoSEQ multiplex PCR assay. TCRdb carries this immuneACCESS record with in-frame sequences only. Its versions omit some clonotypes, under half of them owing to an unresolved V gene in the studies checked, with the rest unexplained. The sample table contains 30,000 or so clones; only one count was recorded for around 93% of them. The biggest ten clones account for 6.5% to 9.5% of the sample. As to this clone: Its antigen specificity is not known. Base qualities are not provided; no much larger clone lies one nucleotide away.

Here the chain combines TRBV2 and TRBJ1-4; 7 central nucleotides agree with TRBD1. Material: CD8+ T cells from peripheral blood, obtained from a patient given anti-PD-1 treatment. This TCR was recovered from a human donor with melanoma. The CDR3 region: CASIDRVEHNEKLFF. The DNA reads as follows: TGTGCCAGCATAGACAGGGTTGAACATAATGAAAAACTGTTTTTT.